These 15 T cell receptor beta chains came from one sample sequenced in a study of blood T cell repertoires in COVID-19. Measured with immunoSEQ multiplex PCR; TCRdb has only the in-frame clones, and not every one. The sample records around 140,000 clones, roughly 86% being singletons. Specimen: PBMCs or T cells enriched from blood (not recorded which). These receptor sequences come from a woman between 50 and 59 years old with acute COVID-19.

The chain joins TRBV12-3 or TRBV12-4 to TRBJ2-4, with D tentatively TRBD1 (6 bases). The V end lost 5 bases, the J end lost 3 bases, and 8 bases lay between the germline ends. The CDR3 is made up of 13 amino acids. The CDR3 loop reads CASSLDSKNIQYF. The CDR3 bases are TGTGCCAGCAGTCTGGACAGCAAAAACATTCAGTACTTC.

The chain uses TRBV7-9 and TRBJ1-2, with 8 bases fitting TRBD1. Germline CDR1 SEHNR, CDR2 FQNEAQ (reference sequence). This CDR3 is 12 amino acids long. The ends lost 5 bases at V and 8 bases at J; junction bases unmatched: 4. The CDR3 nucleotides read TGTGCCAGCAGCCCGGACAGGGTGGGCTACACCTTC. It encodes CASSPDRVGYTF.

The rearrangement uses TRBV7-2 and TRBJ2-1, with 10 bases that match TRBD2. Per the germline V gene, CDR1 is SGHTA and CDR2 is FQGNSA. The J segment lost 8 bases and the V segment lost 5 bases, leaving 9 bases of the junction unmatched. This CDR3 is 15 amino acids long. CDR3 bases: TGTGCCAGCAGCGCATCTAGCGGGAGTTGGGATGAGCAGTTCTTC. Protein sequence: CASSASSGSWDEQFF.

The chain combines TRBV4-1 with TRBJ2-7; no reliable D call. CDR3 length: 15 amino acids. Trimming removed 1 base from V and 0 bases from J, with 10 bases in between. CDR1 and CDR2 from the germline V gene are MGHRA and YSYEKL. DNA for the CDR3: TGCGCCAGCAGCCAAGCCCCTAAGAGCTCCTACGAGCAGTACTTC. Protein sequence: CASSQAPKSSYEQYF.

CDR3 bases: TGTGCCAGCAGCGTAGTGGGGCTAAGCACAGATACGCAGTATTTT. Protein product: CASSVVGLSTDTQYF. This sequence joins TRBV9 and TRBJ2-3, with D maybe TRBD1 (5 bases). The germline V gene encodes CDR1 SGDLS and CDR2 YYNGEE. The V end was cut by 0 bases, the J end by 0 bases, with 8 bases between. The CDR3 has 15 residues.

V gene TRBV19 combines with J gene TRBJ1-2, with D perhaps TRBD1 (6 bases). This CDR3 contains 14 residues. Deletions cut 0 bases from V and 8 bases from J, with 13 bases between. The germline V gene has CDR1 LNHDA and CDR2 SQIVND (reference sequence). The CDR3 region has the DNA TGTGCCAGTAGTATAGAGGGGGCAGGTCCGGGCTACACCTTC. Protein product: CASSIEGAGPGYTF.

V usage is TRBV10-3 and J usage is TRBJ2-2; TRBD1 aligns across 10 bases. This CDR3 region has 18 residues. The germline V gene has CDR1 ENHRY and CDR2 SYGVKD. V trimming: 5 bases; J trimming: 6 bases; junction bases outside the gene matches: 15. In DNA form, the CDR3 reads TGTGCCATCAGTAGGGGACCCCCCGGACAGGGGGATGCCGGGGAGCTGTTTTTT. Its protein is CAISRGPPGQGDAGELFF.

V usage is TRBV7-9 and J usage is TRBJ2-1; the match to TRBD1 covers 7 bases. The CDR3 is 16 amino acids. Losses at the gene ends were 4 bases for V and 2 bases for J; bases not matched to a gene: 8. CDR1 SEHNR and CDR2 FQNEAQ come from the germline V gene (reference sequence). The CDR3 sequence is CASSSTGVLPYNEQFF. CDR3 DNA: TGTGCCAGCAGCTCCACAGGGGTCCTCCCCTACAATGAGCAGTTCTTC.

Comment on this clone: At one boundary the junction diverges from the germline segment, which might be a read error. The chain has TRBV7-7 and TRBJ1-3; D may be TRBD1 (6 bases). Germline V gene lookup returns CDR1 SSHAT and CDR2 FNYEAQ (reference sequence). The CDR3 has 15 residues. The chain's CDR3 is CASSPDSFSGNTIYF. In DNA, the CDR3 is TGTGCTAGCAGTCCGGACAGTTTCTCTGGAAACACCATATATTTT.

The rearrangement joins TRBV7-2 to TRBJ2-5; 7 bases agree with TRBD1. The ends lost 3 bases at V and 5 bases at J; junction bases unmatched: 9. CDR1 SGHTA and CDR2 FQGNSA come from the germline V gene. This CDR3 contains 15 residues. The CDR3 reads CASSFVQGPGETQYF. The CDR3 nucleotides read TGTGCCAGCAGCTTCGTACAGGGGCCGGGGGAGACCCAGTACTTC.

The rearrangement uses TRBV19 and TRBJ2-1; 12 nucleotides match TRBD2. Trimming removed 3 bases from V and 10 bases from J; junction bases left unmatched: 10. CDR1 and CDR2 (germline): LNHDA, SQIVND (reference sequence). The CDR3 contains 16 residues. The CDR3 loop reads CASSIHLAGGPIEQFF. CDR3 nucleotide sequence: TGTGCCAGTAGTATCCATCTAGCGGGAGGGCCCATAGAGCAGTTCTTC.

This sequence joins TRBV11-2 and TRBJ2-3, with a tentative D call TRBD2 (5 bases). The CDR3 has 16 residues. Trimming cost V 1 base and J 6 bases, with 17 bases left between them. CDR1 SGHAT and CDR2 FQNNGV come from the germline V gene. This CDR3 reads CASSLGGSGPGDTQYF. CDR3 nucleotides: TGTGCCAGCAGCTTAGGAGGGTCGGGTCCTGGGGATACGCAGTATTTT.

The V gene is TRBV2, the J gene TRBJ1-6; no reliable D call. Germline V gene lookup returns CDR1 SNHLY and CDR2 FYNNEI. The CDR3 extends over 14 amino acids. Trimming left V 3 bases short and J 7 bases short, with 10 bases between. CDR3 sequence reads: CASSEGSLNSPLHF. The CDR3 DNA is TGTGCCAGCAGTGAGGGCAGCTTAAATTCACCCCTCCACTTT.

This clone has only one observation. The identical CDR3 is also encoded by other nucleotide sequences in the sample. V and J are TRBV6-1 and TRBJ1-2; a weak D match, TRBD1 (6 bases). This CDR3 has 14 amino acids. V lost 0 bases and J lost 2, with 7 bases in between. Germline V gene lookup returns CDR1 MNHNS and CDR2 SASEGT. The CDR3 region is CASSEARGNYGYTF. The DNA for the CDR3 is TGTGCCAGCAGTGAAGCGAGGGGGAACTATGGCTACACCTTC.

V and J are TRBV30 and TRBJ2-7, with 11 bases identical to TRBD2. Germline assignment: CDR1 GTSNPN and CDR2 SVGIG (reference sequence). The CDR3 consists of 15 residues. V lost 6 bases, J lost 3 bases, and 10 bases stayed unmatched. CDR3 sequence: CACDSTSGRLYEQYF. The CDR3 DNA is TGTGCCTGCGACAGTACTAGCGGGAGACTCTACGAGCAGTACTTC.